This T cell receptor (beta chain) was documented in a study of sequential checkpoint blockade in melanoma. On the study more broadly: Arm A got nivolumab then ipilimumab; arm B the reverse, 1:1. Maintenance nivolumab came after either treatment sequence.

The table came from immunoSEQ multiplex PCR; TCRdb's copy has only in-frame clones and leaves some out. The sample holds some 4,500 clones, roughly 50% seen once. Noted treatment: randomized to nivolumab then ipilimumab (arm A) or the reverse (arm B). Sorted cells were live CD3+CD8+, lacking CD19 and CD56, from PBMCs. This CDR3 is built from 18 residues. CDR1 MDHEN and CDR2 SYDVKM come from the germline V gene. Trimming removed 5 bases from V and 0 bases from J; junction bases left unmatched: 15. The receptor was isolated from a human donor with melanoma. Sequenced material: CD8+ T cells sorted from blood (inferred from file names), taken from a patient given nivolumab and ipilimumab in sequence. The V and J genes are TRBV28 and TRBJ2-7, with TRBD1 matching over 8 bases. The CDR3 here is CASSVFPGGGKSSYEQYF. CDR3 DNA: TGTGCCAGCAGTGTCTTCCCAGGGGGCGGCAAGTCCTCCTACGAGCAGTACTTC.